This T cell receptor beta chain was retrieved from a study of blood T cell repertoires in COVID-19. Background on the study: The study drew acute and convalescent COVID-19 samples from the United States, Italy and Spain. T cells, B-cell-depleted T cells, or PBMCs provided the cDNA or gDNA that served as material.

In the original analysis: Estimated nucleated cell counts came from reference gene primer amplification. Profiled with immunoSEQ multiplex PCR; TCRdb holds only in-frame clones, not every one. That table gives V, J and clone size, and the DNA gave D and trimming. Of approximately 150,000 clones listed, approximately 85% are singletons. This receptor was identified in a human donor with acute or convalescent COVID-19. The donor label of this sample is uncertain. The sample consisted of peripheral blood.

The CDR3 bases are TGTGCCATCATGGCGCAGGGGGACACTGAAGCTTTCTTT. It encodes CAIMAQGDTEAFF. This sequence joins TRBV10-3 and TRBJ1-1, with TRBD1 matching over 7 bases. CDR1 and CDR2 from the germline V gene are ENHRY and SYGVKD. Germline trimming cut 7 bases from V and 3 bases from J; bases unmatched to any gene: 5. This CDR3 contains 13 residues.